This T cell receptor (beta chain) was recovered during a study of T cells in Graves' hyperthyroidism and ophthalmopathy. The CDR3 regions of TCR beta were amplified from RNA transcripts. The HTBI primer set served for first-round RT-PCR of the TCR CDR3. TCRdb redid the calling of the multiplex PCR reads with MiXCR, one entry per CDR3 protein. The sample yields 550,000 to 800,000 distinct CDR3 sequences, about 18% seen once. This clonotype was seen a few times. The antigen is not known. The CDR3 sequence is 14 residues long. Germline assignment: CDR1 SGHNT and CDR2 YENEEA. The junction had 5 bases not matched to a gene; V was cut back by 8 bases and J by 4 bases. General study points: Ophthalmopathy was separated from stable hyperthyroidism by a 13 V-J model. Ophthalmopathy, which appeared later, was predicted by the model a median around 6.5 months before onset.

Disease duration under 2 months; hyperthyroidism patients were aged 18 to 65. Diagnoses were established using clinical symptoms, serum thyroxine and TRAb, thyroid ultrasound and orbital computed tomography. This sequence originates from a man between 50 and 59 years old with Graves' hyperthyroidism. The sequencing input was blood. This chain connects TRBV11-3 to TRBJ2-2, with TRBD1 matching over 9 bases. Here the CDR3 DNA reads TGTGCCAGCGGGGGACAGGGAGGCACCGGGGAGCTGTTTTTT. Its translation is CASGGQGGTGELFF.